The 15 T cell receptor beta chains listed next were all sequenced from one sample in a study of human T cells and chemical hapten exposure. Treatment described: therapeutic diphenylcyclopropenone sensitization with weekly scalp DPC. Attachment of unique molecular identifiers to individual cDNA molecules was performed in the library. TCRdb ran MiXCR on the reads and lists one entry per CDR3 protein. This repertoire shows about 4,400 distinct CDR3 sequences, 45% to 50% found once; its top ten account for under 3.5%. The sample was whole blood, taken before DPC sensitization or 2, 6, or about 24 weeks after (not recorded which). The receptors here all came from an adult with alopecia areata. Some clones in this sample may be carry-over from other donors' samples. This table probably holds off-target reads from a library built for another chain.

The V and J genes are TRBV7-3 and TRBJ2-3; the D gene is possibly TRBD1 (5 bases). The CDR3 covers 14 residues. Deletions cut 5 bases from V and 1 base from J, with 10 bases between. Per the germline V gene, CDR1 is SGHTA and CDR2 is FQGTGA. The CDR3 sequence is CASSLQGGTDTQYF. The CDR3 DNA sequence: TGTGCCAGCAGCCTGCAGGGTGGCACAGATACGCAGTATTTT.

The chain carries TRBV18 and TRBJ2-3, with D maybe TRBD1 (6 bases). The CDR3 has 16 residues. V was cut by 3 bases and J by 1 base, with 14 bases left in between. Germline V lookup: CDR1 KGHSH, CDR2 LQKENI. CDR3 loop: CASSPFDAGGTDTQYF. The CDR3 DNA reads as TGTGCCAGCTCACCGTTTGACGCAGGGGGCACAGATACGCAGTATTTT.

The CDR3 is CASSLQLSNEKLFF. The CDR3 DNA reads TGTGCCAGCAGCTTACAGCTTTCTAATGAAAAACTGTTTTTT. This rearrangement joins TRBV7-8 to TRBJ1-4; D gene unclear. The CDR3 totals 14 residues. V was pared by 2 bases and J by 3 bases, with 7 bases between. The germline CDR1 and CDR2 sequences are SGHVS and FQNEAQ.

This clonotype has more than one count but fewer than ten. This chain uses TRBV12-3 or TRBV12-4 with TRBJ2-5; D possibly corresponds to TRBD1 (6 bases). The CDR3 has 16 amino acids. Trimming shortened V by 5 bases and J by 0 bases, and 16 bases separated the two germline ends. In DNA, the CDR3 is TGTGCCAGCAGTCATAAGGGACACCGGTACCAAGAGACCCAGTACTTC. The encoded protein is CASSHKGHRYQETQYF.

This clonotype has only a few counts. This chain connects TRBV4-3 to TRBJ2-1, with no clear D. CDR3 length: 16 residues. CDR1 and CDR2 (germline): LGHNA, YSLEER. V lost 1 base, J lost 2 bases, and 12 bases lay in between. CDR3 amino acids: CASSQGLHRAYNEQFF. For the CDR3, the DNA is TGCGCCAGCAGCCAAGGGCTTCACAGAGCCTACAATGAGCAGTTCTTC.

The chain has TRBV7-2 and TRBJ2-3; the D is unclear. The CDR3 length is 14 residues. With 1 base removed from V and 6 bases from J, the gap between germline ends came to 11 bases. Per the germline V gene, CDR1 is SGHTA and CDR2 is FQGNSA. The CDR3 region is CASSLGPGSDTQYF. In DNA, the CDR3 is TGTGCCAGCAGCTTAGGCCCCGGGTCTGATACGCAGTATTTT.

The V and J genes are TRBV7-8 and TRBJ2-3; D is unclear. V lost 5 bases to trimming and J lost 4 bases, with 13 bases between them. Germline CDR1 and CDR2: SGHVS and FQNEAQ. The CDR3 is made up of 14 amino acids. The CDR3: CASSLRTPADTQYF. The CDR3 region has the DNA TGTGCCAGCAGCCTGAGGACCCCGGCAGATACGCAGTATTTT.

This clonotype has a single count. The chain couples TRBV29-1 to TRBJ2-1, with 8 nucleotides matching TRBD1. CDR1 is SQVTM, CDR2 ANQGSEA, per germline. The V segment lost 6 bases and the J segment 5 bases; nucleotides outside the gene matches: 9. The CDR3 extends over 14 amino acids. The CDR3 region has the DNA TGCAGCGTAGTACCAGGGGGCTGGAACAATGAGCAGTTCTTC. This codes for CSVVPGGWNNEQFF.

V is TRBV2 and J is TRBJ1-5, with D unclear. The V and J ends lost 0 bases and 1 base respectively, with 7 bases between them. The CDR3 covers 15 residues. Germline V lookup: CDR1 SNHLY, CDR2 FYNNEI. The CDR3 reads CASSEALRSNQPQHF. The CDR3 region has the DNA TGTGCCAGCAGTGAAGCGCTTCGAAGCAATCAGCCCCAGCATTTT. The complete variable domain, with remaining parts taken from reference TRBV2 and TRBJ1-5, reads EPEVTQTPSHQVTQMGQEVILRCVPISNHLYFYWYRQILGQKVEFLVSFYNNEISEKSEIFDDQFSVERPDGSNFTLKIRSTKLEDSAMYFCASSEALRSNQPQHFGDGTRLSIL.

The chain joins TRBV28 to TRBJ2-1; no clear D. Germline V CDR1 and CDR2: MDHEN, SYDVKM. V was pared by 3 bases and J by 3 bases, with 12 bases between. The CDR3 extends over 15 amino acids. CDR3 in DNA: TGTGCCAGCAGTTTGAGGCGAAAGATCTACAATGAGCAGTTCTTC. It codes for CASSLRRKIYNEQFF. Using reference TRBV28 and TRBJ2-1 for the parts outside the CDR3, the full variable domain is DVKVTQSSRYLVKRTGEKVFLECVQDMDHENMFWYRQDPGLGLRLIYFSYDVKMKEKGDIPEGYSVSREKKERFSLILESASTNQTSMYLCASSLRRKIYNEQFFGPGTRLTVL.

This clonotype was found a few times. The V gene is TRBV5-1, the J gene TRBJ2-7; D call uncertain. Per the germline V gene, CDR1 is SGHRS and CDR2 is YFSETQ. The CDR3 covers 15 residues. V dropped 4 bases and J dropped 6 bases, with 20 bases sitting between them. The CDR3 protein is CASSPVTVAAAEQYF. The CDR3 DNA reads as TGCGCCAGCAGCCCGGTCACCGTGGCGGCGGCCGAGCAGTACTTC.

This clonotype was counted a few times. This chain's CDR3 is CSAQGNSYEQYF. The DNA for the CDR3 is TGCAGTGCACAGGGGAACTCCTACGAGCAGTACTTC. The gene calls are TRBV20-1 and TRBJ2-7, with 7 bases lining up with TRBD1. The CDR3 is 12 amino acids. Looked up from germline, CDR1 is DFQATT and CDR2 is SNEGSKA (reference sequence). J gave up 0 bases and V 6 bases, and 2 bases lay outside the gene matches.

V is TRBV24-1 and J is TRBJ2-7; 13 bases align to TRBD2. In germline, CDR1 is KGHDR, CDR2 SFDVKD. The CDR3 spans 15 residues. The V segment lost 3 bases and the J segment 5 bases; nucleotides outside the gene matches: 3. CDR3 DNA sequence: TGTGCCACCAGTGATAGCGGGACTAGCGGGGACGAGCAGTACTTC. Translated: CATSDSGTSGDEQYF.

CDR3 residues: CASSRGVAGEFTDTQYF. The CDR3 bases are TGTGCCAGCAGTCGAGGAGTAGCGGGGGAGTTCACAGATACGCAGTATTTT. V gene TRBV11-2 combines with J gene TRBJ2-3; 9 nucleotides line up with TRBD2. The V gene's germline CDR1 is SGHAT and CDR2 FQNNGV. The V segment lost 6 bases and the J segment 2 bases; nucleotides outside the gene matches: 12. This CDR3 has 17 amino acids. Full variable domain (missing parts from reference TRBV11-2 and TRBJ2-3): EAGVAQSPRYKIIEKRQSVAFWCNPISGHATLYWYQQILGQGPKLLIQFQNNGVVDDSQLPKDRFSAERLKGVDSTLKIQPAKLEDSAVYLCASSRGVAGEFTDTQYFGPGTRLTVL.

The V gene is TRBV12-3 or TRBV12-4, the J gene TRBJ1-5; TRBD1 matches at 7 bases. The CDR3 length is 14 residues. V shed 5 bases and J 7 bases; nucleotides not matched to a gene: 8. CDR3 in DNA: TGTGCCAGCAGTCCGCAGACAGGGTACCAGCCCCAGCATTTT. It translates to CASSPQTGYQPQHF.